The 19 T cell receptor beta chains reported below all come from one sample, sequenced in a study of Ad26.COV2.S vaccination and SARS-CoV-2 variants. Treatment in this sample: some 20 received Ad26.COV2.S at low or high dose, single or two shots; several received placebo; per-sample allocation not given. Sampling was done on day 63 after the first vaccine or placebo injection. Profiled with immunoSEQ multiplex PCR; TCRdb holds only in-frame clones, not every one. The sample gives almost 400,000 clones, around 89% of which show up once; around 1.9% is in the top ten. Sequenced material: peripheral blood, taken in a trial of Ad26.COV2.S vaccine versus placebo. The source is a person aged 18 to 59 who received the Ad26.COV2.S COVID-19 vaccine or a placebo.

The rearrangement uses TRBV11-3 and TRBJ2-2, with TRBD1 matching 7 bases. CDR3 length: 15 amino acids. Losses at the gene ends were 5 bases for V and 0 bases for J; bases not matched to a gene: 3. CDR1 and CDR2 from the germline V gene are SGHNT and YENEEA. Here the CDR3 DNA reads TGTGCCAGCAGCACAGGGGTATCGAACACCGGGGAGCTGTTTTTT. Its protein product is CASSTGVSNTGELFF.

This chain connects TRBV9 to TRBJ2-2; weak D call: TRBD2 (5 bases). Per the germline V gene, CDR1 is SGDLS and CDR2 is YYNGEE. V was cut by 0 bases and J by 7 bases, with 7 bases left in between. This CDR3 has 13 amino acids. CDR3 nucleotides: TGTGCCAGCAGCGTAGACGGGATCGGGGAGCTGTTTTTT. Amino acids: CASSVDGIGELFF.

The V and J genes are TRBV6-5 and TRBJ1-2; TRBD1 aligns across 9 bases. Germline V gives CDR1 MNHEY, CDR2 SVGAGI. The CDR3 is made up of 13 amino acids. The V segment lost 5 bases and the J segment 8 bases; nucleotides outside the gene matches: 6. This chain's CDR3 is CASSQQGARGYTF. Written as DNA, the CDR3 is TGTGCCAGCAGTCAACAGGGGGCGAGGGGCTACACCTTC.

The rearrangement joins TRBV23-1 to TRBJ2-1; TRBD1 agrees at 10 bases. TRBV23-1 is an ORF for which the function is uncertain. J was trimmed by 15 bases and V by 6 bases; bases with no gene match: 8. The CDR3 is made up of 12 amino acids. The CDR3: CASRPDRGRRFF. The CDR3, as DNA: TGCGCCAGCAGACCTGACAGGGGGCGCCGGTTCTTC.

The V call is TRBV7-6, the J call TRBJ2-2, with D possibly TRBD2 on 5 matching bases. CDR1 and CDR2 (germline): SGHVS, FNYEAQ. The CDR3 is made up of 15 amino acids. The V end was cut by 5 bases, the J end by 3 bases, with 13 bases between. CDR3 DNA sequence: TGTGCCAGCAGCCACGCGGTCGGGGACACCGGGGAGCTGTTTTTT. It yields the protein CASSHAVGDTGELFF.

This clone was seen a single time. V usage is TRBV7-9 and J usage is TRBJ1-2, with D possibly matching TRBD1 (5 bases). The germline gives CDR1 SEHNR, CDR2 FQNEAQ (reference sequence). The CDR3 contains 15 residues. Trimming cost V 4 bases and J 4 bases, with 16 bases left between them. The CDR3 DNA reads TGTGCCAGCAGCTCCGGGACGGAACTCGGCTATGGCTACACCTTC. Translation: CASSSGTELGYGYTF. Supplemented by reference TRBV7-9 and TRBJ1-2, the full variable domain reads DTGVSQNPRHKITKRGQNVTFRCDPISEHNRLYWYRQTLGQGPEFLTYFQNEAQLEKSRLLSDRFSAERPKGSFSTLEIQRTEQGDSAMYLCASSSGTELGYGYTFGSGTRLTVV.

The rearrangement joins TRBV28 to TRBJ2-5; D uncertain. This CDR3 region has 13 residues. The germline V and J ends were trimmed by 2 bases and 5 bases, with 9 bases remaining between them. Germline assignment: CDR1 MDHEN and CDR2 SYDVKM. In DNA form, the CDR3 reads TGTGCCAGCAGTTTAGTCGCGCCGGAGACCCAGTACTTC. Translation gives CASSLVAPETQYF.

The chain is built from TRBV6-2 or TRBV6-3 and TRBJ2-1; D not certain. V was clipped by 2 bases and J by 8 bases, with 13 bases between them. The CDR3 consists of 14 residues. Germline V gene sequence: CDR1 MNHEY, CDR2 SVGEGT. CDR3 DNA: TGTGCCAGCAGTTACCTCGGTCTCACCTATGAGCAGTTCTTC. As protein: CASSYLGLTYEQFF.

The V call is TRBV6-5, the J call TRBJ2-1; D is undetermined. This CDR3 is built from 15 residues. Germline values: CDR1 MNHEY, CDR2 SVGAGI. V lost 4 bases to trimming and J lost 0 bases, with 10 bases between them. CDR3 DNA: TGTGCCAGCAGTTTATCTGACCCCTCCTACAATGAGCAGTTCTTC. Translated: CASSLSDPSYNEQFF.

This clone is a singleton in its sample. The chain links TRBV10-2 to TRBJ2-5; possibly TRBD1 or TRBD2 for D (5 bases each). CDR3 length: 15 residues. Trimming pared 3 bases from V and 2 bases from J, leaving 13 bases between. Per germline, CDR1 WSHSY and CDR2 SAAADI. The CDR3 sequence is CASSDFGGPQETQYF. The DNA of the CDR3 is TGCGCCAGCAGTGATTTTGGGGGACCTCAAGAGACCCAGTACTTC.

The genes are TRBV19 and TRBJ2-7; no reliable D call. This CDR3 has 14 amino acids. Trimming left V 2 bases short and J 0 bases short, with 8 bases between. The V gene's germline CDR1 is LNHDA and CDR2 SQIVND (reference sequence). CDR3 residues: CASSISRNSYEQYF. The CDR3 DNA sequence: TGTGCCAGTAGTATATCCCGGAACTCCTACGAGCAGTACTTC. The whole variable domain, filled in from reference TRBV19 and TRBJ2-7, reads DGGITQSPKYLFRKEGQNVTLSCEQNLNHDAMYWYRQDPGQGLRLIYYSQIVNDFQKGDIAEGYSVSREKKESFPLTVTSAQKNPTAFYLCASSISRNSYEQYFGPGTRLTVT.

This clone was recorded once. The chain recombines TRBV28 with TRBJ2-3, with D tentatively TRBD1 or TRBD2 (5 bases each). This CDR3 region has 14 residues. Per germline, CDR1 MDHEN and CDR2 SYDVKM. V was trimmed by 10 bases and J by 0 bases, leaving 14 bases between them. CDR3 in amino acids: CATQPGASTDTQYF. For the CDR3, the DNA is TGTGCCACCCAGCCCGGGGCTAGCACAGATACGCAGTATTTT.

V usage is TRBV2 and J usage is TRBJ1-2; possibly TRBD1 for D (6 bases). This CDR3 comprises 14 residues. Germline assignment: CDR1 SNHLY and CDR2 FYNNEI. V dropped 7 bases and J dropped 0 bases, with 12 bases sitting between them. This chain's CDR3 is CASTRDTANYGYTF. The CDR3 coding sequence is TGTGCCAGCACTCGGGACACCGCTAACTATGGCTACACCTTC.

The V gene is TRBV5-1, the J gene TRBJ2-1, with 13 bases lining up with TRBD2. The length of the CDR3 is 16 residues. V dropped 4 bases and J dropped 6; count of bases not matched to a gene: 7. Germline CDR1 SGHRS, CDR2 YFSETQ. The CDR3 nucleotides read TGCGCCAGCAGCCCCCTGACTAGCGGGAGGAGCAATGAGCAGTTCTTC. Amino acids: CASSPLTSGRSNEQFF.

DNA for the CDR3: TGTGCCAGCAGCCGAGGACAGGGGGCATGGAACACCATATATTTT. Translating it yields CASSRGQGAWNTIYF. The chain combines TRBV7-9 with TRBJ1-3, with 11 bases aligning to TRBD1. This CDR3 comprises 15 residues. V shed 5 bases, J shed 7 bases, and the junction held 7 bases outside the gene matches. Germline V gives CDR1 SEHNR, CDR2 FQNEAQ (reference sequence). Using reference TRBV7-9 and TRBJ1-3 for the parts outside the CDR3, the full variable domain is DTGVSQNPRHKITKRGQNVTFRCDPISEHNRLYWYRQTLGQGPEFLTYFQNEAQLEKSRLLSDRFSAERPKGSFSTLEIQRTEQGDSAMYLCASSRGQGAWNTIYFGEGSWLTVV.

This chain links TRBV24-1 with TRBJ2-1; 16 bases line up with TRBD2. The J segment lost 9 bases and the V segment lost 2 bases, leaving 3 bases of the junction unmatched. This CDR3 has 16 residues. Germline assignment: CDR1 KGHDR and CDR2 SFDVKD. CDR3 loop: CATSDSGLAGGIEQFF. The CDR3 DNA is TGTGCCACCAGTGATTCGGGACTAGCGGGAGGGATTGAGCAGTTCTTC.

V is TRBV5-3 and J is TRBJ2-5; 7 bases line up with TRBD2. TRBV5-3 is placed among ORFs of uncertain function. With 0 bases clipped from V and 2 bases from J, the junction kept 10 bases outside the gene matches. The CDR3 has 17 amino acids. The CDR3 protein is CARSLALAVLLQETQYF. CDR3 bases: TGTGCCAGAAGCTTGGCTCTAGCGGTACTATTACAAGAGACCCAGTACTTC.

This chain joins TRBV28 and TRBJ2-7; 7 nucleotides line up with TRBD1. The CDR3 covers 15 residues. Trimming cost V 4 bases and J 2 bases; bases outside gene matches: 8. CDR1 and CDR2 from the germline V gene are MDHEN and SYDVKM. This CDR3 reads CASSSRDRSAYEQYF. DNA for the CDR3: TGTGCCAGCAGTTCCCGGGACAGAAGCGCCTACGAGCAGTACTTC.

This CDR3 is CASSFGLAGGETQYF. The DNA for the CDR3 is TGTGCCAGCAGCTTTGGACTAGCTGGAGGGGAGACCCAGTACTTC. The J gene is TRBJ2-5, the V gene TRBV7-9, with 8 bases aligning to TRBD2. Losses at the gene ends were 3 bases for V and 5 bases for J; bases not matched to a gene: 8. The germline V gene encodes CDR1 SEHNR and CDR2 FQNEAQ (reference sequence). The CDR3 runs 15 residues. Looking up the rest from reference TRBV7-9 and TRBJ2-5 gives the full variable domain: DTGVSQNPRHKITKRGQNVTFRCDPISEHNRLYWYRQTLGQGPEFLTYFQNEAQLEKSRLLSDRFSAERPKGSFSTLEIQRTEQGDSAMYLCASSFGLAGGETQYFGPGTRLLVL.